Below are 14 T cell receptor beta chains sequenced from a single sample in a study of blood T cell repertoires in COVID-19. TCRdb's copy holds only in-frame clones and misses some; the assay was immunoSEQ multiplex PCR. The repertoire consists of hundreds of thousands of clones, with about nine tenths occurring once and the leading ten covering roughly 12%. Sequencing was carried out using peripheral blood. The source is a woman aged 25 to 45 with COVID-19, enrolled during active disease.

The rearrangement links TRBV7-9 to TRBJ1-1; weak D call: TRBD1 (5 bases). Trimming pared 5 bases from V and 5 bases from J, leaving 15 bases between. CDR1 is SEHNR, CDR2 FQNEAQ, per germline (reference sequence). The length of the CDR3 is 14 residues. The CDR3 here is CASSPRGGGTEAFF. For the CDR3, the DNA is TGTGCCAGCAGCCCGCGGGGCGGGGGGACTGAAGCTTTCTTT.

The chain employs TRBV30 and TRBJ2-7; D may be TRBD2 (5 bases). Germline assignment: CDR1 GTSNPN and CDR2 SVGIG (reference sequence). CDR3 length: 14 residues. Between the trimmed V and J ends, which lost 0 bases and 5 bases, there was a span of 14 bases. CDR3 coding DNA: TGTGCCTGGAGTGTACGGGCTAGCCTGAACGAGCAGTACTTC. It translates to CAWSVRASLNEQYF.

This clone has only a few counts. The chain uses TRBV5-1 and TRBJ2-5; 9 bases match TRBD2. Looked up from germline, CDR1 is SGHRS and CDR2 is YFSETQ. Trimming removed 2 bases from V and 5 bases from J; junction bases left unmatched: 7. The CDR3 sequence is 15 residues long. CDR3: CASSLNLAGLETQYF. CDR3 DNA: TGCGCCAGCAGCTTAAATCTAGCGGGACTGGAGACCCAGTACTTC.

In DNA, the CDR3 is TGTGCCAGCAGCGCCCCGGGACAAGCCTTCGGGGAGCTGTTTTTT. Protein product: CASSAPGQAFGELFF. The chain couples TRBV9 to TRBJ2-2, with a tentative D call TRBD1 (6 bases). Germline V gene lookup returns CDR1 SGDLS and CDR2 YYNGEE. The CDR3 runs to 15 residues. The V and J ends lost 3 bases and 7 bases respectively, with 16 bases between them.

This rearrangement joins TRBV7-2 to TRBJ2-1, with a tentative D call TRBD2 (5 bases). The germline V gene encodes CDR1 SGHTA and CDR2 FQGNSA. This CDR3 has 13 residues. V lost 11 bases, J lost 0 bases, and 11 bases lay in between. The CDR3, as DNA: TGTGCCTCAGAACGGGGCTCCTACAATGAGCAGTTCTTC. Amino acids: CASERGSYNEQFF.

V usage is TRBV28 and J usage is TRBJ2-6, with D maybe TRBD2 (7 bases). The CDR3 length is 18 residues. V was trimmed by 5 bases and J by 0 bases, leaving 17 bases between them. Germline V gene lookup returns CDR1 MDHEN and CDR2 SYDVKM. The CDR3 region is CASSGGGLRYSGANVLTF. The DNA of the CDR3 is TGTGCCAGCAGTGGCGGGGGCCTTAGATACTCTGGGGCCAACGTCCTGACTTTC.

The chain has TRBV30 and TRBJ2-7, with D maybe TRBD2 (5 bases). The V gene lost 2 bases and the J gene lost 4 bases, with 9 bases spanning the gap. The CDR3 contains 12 residues. Germline values: CDR1 GTSNPN, CDR2 SVGIG (reference sequence). The CDR3 reads CAWSPLAYEQYF. The CDR3 coding sequence is TGTGCCTGGAGTCCCCTAGCTTACGAGCAGTACTTC.

The rearrangement joins TRBV27 to TRBJ1-3; possibly TRBD1 for D (6 bases). V lost 5 bases, J lost 8 bases, and 13 bases lay in between. The germline CDR1 and CDR2 sequences are MNHEY and SMNVEV (reference sequence). The CDR3 consists of 13 residues. This CDR3 reads CASSPREGDTIYF. The CDR3 DNA is TGTGCCAGCAGTCCCCGTGAGGGGGACACCATATATTTT.

A few counts support this clone. This chain joins TRBV7-2 and TRBJ2-2, with TRBD2 matching over 13 bases. CDR3 length: 17 residues. J gave up 7 bases and V 5 bases, and 10 bases lay outside the gene matches. CDR1 is SGHTA, CDR2 FQGNSA, per germline. CDR3 amino acids: CASSALLAGGPIGELFF. The CDR3 DNA reads TGTGCCAGCAGCGCCCTACTAGCGGGAGGGCCGATCGGGGAGCTGTTTTTT.

The chain recombines TRBV2 with TRBJ2-6; D possibly corresponds to TRBD1 (5 bases). This CDR3 is built from 14 residues. Germline CDR1 SNHLY, CDR2 FYNNEI. Trimming left V 9 bases short and J 4 bases short, with 13 bases between. The CDR3 coding sequence is TGTGCCAGTAGTTGGACATCGGGGGCCAACGTCCTGACTTTC. Translated, it gives CASSWTSGANVLTF. Complete variable domain (other parts from reference TRBV2 and TRBJ2-6): EPEVTQTPSHQVTQMGQEVILRCVPISNHLYFYWYRQILGQKVEFLVSFYNNEISEKSEIFDDQFSVERPDGSNFTLKIRSTKLEDSAMYFCASSWTSGANVLTFGAGSRLTVL.

Comments on this clone: The same CDR3 arises from other DNA sequences in this sample as well. The V and J genes are TRBV25-1 and TRBJ1-2; 7 bases agree with TRBD1. CDR3 length equals 12 residues. V shed 4 bases and J 4 bases; nucleotides not matched to a gene: 0. Germline CDR1 is MGHDK and CDR2 is SYGVNS. The CDR3 sequence: CASSGQGYGYTF. CDR3 in DNA: TGTGCCAGCAGTGGACAGGGCTATGGCTACACCTTC.

J is TRBJ1-2 and V is TRBV19; D is possibly TRBD1 (6 bases). The CDR3 length is 11 residues. V lost 10 bases and J lost 6, with 12 bases in between. From germline, CDR1 is LNHDA and CDR2 SQIVND (reference sequence). The CDR3 DNA reads as TGTGCCACCAGGGGCGCGGATGGCTACACCTTC. Encoded protein: CATRGADGYTF.

The rearrangement uses TRBV6-2 or TRBV6-3 and TRBJ2-1; TRBD2 agrees at 10 bases. V was clipped by 4 bases and J by 7 bases; unmatched bases: 4. Germline V gene data show CDR1 as MNHEY and CDR2 as SVGEGT. This CDR3 has 14 amino acids. The chain's CDR3 is CASSFHSGRNEQFF. The CDR3 region has the DNA TGTGCCAGCAGTTTCCATAGCGGGAGGAATGAGCAGTTCTTC.

The chain uses TRBV6-6 and TRBJ1-6; TRBD1 matches 7 bases. The CDR3 sequence is 14 residues long. Germline V gene data show CDR1 as MNHNY and CDR2 as SVGAGI (reference sequence). The ends lost 6 bases at V and 7 bases at J; junction bases unmatched: 6. The CDR3 nucleotides read TGTGCCAGCAGCCCCGGGACAGCGAATTCACCCCTCCACTTT. This gives the protein CASSPGTANSPLHF.